Below, 18 T cell receptor beta chains from the same sample are listed, as sequenced in a study of blood T cells in healthy people across ages. The authors ran a second PCR of roughly 6 to 12 cycles using a sample-barcoded 5' primer and a J-beta primer mix. One entry per CDR3 protein results from TCRdb running MiXCR on the 5' RACE reads. The sample contains roughly 550,000 distinct CDR3 sequences, around 24% of which appear only once. These data also featured in a second study, about T cells of mothers and their children.

Sequencing input: blood. The source is a boy aged 5-17 years in good health.

In this sample, this clonotype turned up a few times. The gene calls are TRBV18 and TRBJ1-4, with D unresolved. The CDR3 covers 13 residues. CDR1 KGHSH and CDR2 LQKENI come from the germline V gene. Trimming removed 1 base at V and 13 bases at J, with 13 bases between. The CDR3, as DNA: TGTGCCAGCTCACCACTAGAACCCGGCATACTGTTTTTT. Protein product: CASSPLEPGILFF. The variable domain in full, with the rest retrieved from reference TRBV18 and TRBJ1-4, is NAGVMQNPRHLVRRRGQEARLRCSPMKGHSHVYWYRQLPEEGLKFMVYLQKENIIDESGMPKERFSAEFPKEGPSILRIQQVVRGDSAAYFCASSPLEPGILFFGSGTQLSVL.

The CDR3 DNA follows: TGTGCCAGCAGCGAGTATAGCACAGATACGCAGTATTTT. As protein: CASSEYSTDTQYF. The chain has TRBV11-2 and TRBJ2-3; no firm D call. V was trimmed by 5 bases and J by 0 bases, leaving 6 bases between them. This CDR3 region has 13 residues. The germline V gene has CDR1 SGHAT and CDR2 FQNNGV.

This chain joins TRBV11-2 and TRBJ2-1; D ambiguous. The germline gives CDR1 SGHAT, CDR2 FQNNGV. The CDR3 runs 13 residues. Trimming removed 3 bases from V and 5 bases from J, with 8 bases in between. CDR3 amino acids: CASSFHSNNEQFF. In DNA, the CDR3 is TGTGCCAGCAGCTTTCACTCTAACAATGAGCAGTTCTTC.

This clonotype has a handful of counts. Sequence at one end of the junction differs from germline and may be a read error. The V gene is TRBV5-5, the J gene TRBJ2-5; D might be TRBD1 (5 bases). Germline values: CDR1 SGHKS, CDR2 YYEKEE (reference sequence). The CDR3 runs 14 residues. As DNA, the CDR3 is TGTGCCAGCAGCTTGGAAGGGGTCCAAGAGGCCCAGTACTTC. This codes for CASSLEGVQEAQYF. The variable domain in full, completed from reference TRBV5-5 and TRBJ2-5, reads DAGVTQSPTHLIKTRGQQVTLRCSPISGHKSVSWYQQVLGQGPQFIFQYYEKEERGRGNFPDRFSARQFPNYSSELNVNALLLGDSALYLCASSLEGVQEAQYFGPGTRLLVL.

This clonotype appeared many times. The chain recombines TRBV29-1 with TRBJ2-5; TRBD2 might be the D (6 bases). The CDR3 contains 13 residues. V lost 5 bases, J lost 3 bases, and 13 bases lay in between. The V gene's germline CDR1 is SQVTM and CDR2 ANQGSEA. CDR3 region: CSVYGDSKETQYF. The CDR3 nucleotides are TGCAGCGTTTACGGGGACTCCAAAGAGACCCAGTACTTC.

Ten or more counts support this clonotype. CDR3 protein: CASSQDPGRAGEQFF. The CDR3 DNA sequence: TGTGCCAGCAGCCAAGATCCGGGCAGGGCGGGTGAGCAGTTCTTC. The chain recombines TRBV4-2 with TRBJ2-1; D could derive from TRBD1 or TRBD2 (5 bases each). The CDR3 has 15 residues. The V end was cut by 0 bases, the J end by 9 bases, with 15 bases between. Germline loops: CDR1 LGHNA, CDR2 YNFKEQ.

The rearrangement links TRBV4-3 to TRBJ1-2; D not certain. With 0 bases removed from V and 4 bases from J, the gap between germline ends came to 9 bases. This CDR3 is built from 14 residues. Germline V lookup: CDR1 LGHNA, CDR2 YSLEER. The CDR3: CASSQDRGGYGYTF. Here the CDR3 DNA reads TGCGCCAGCAGCCAAGATCGGGGTGGCTATGGCTACACCTTC.

This chain links TRBV5-4 with TRBJ1-4, with a weak D call TRBD1 (6 bases). The CDR3 is made up of 14 amino acids. Trimming removed 0 bases at V and 8 bases at J, with 11 bases between. Germline V lookup: CDR1 SGHNT, CDR2 YYREEE (reference sequence). Here the CDR3 DNA reads TGTGCCAGCAGCTTGGGAACGCAGGGGGAAAAACTGTTTTTT. Its protein product is CASSLGTQGEKLFF.

This clonotype showed up just once. The CDR3 ends on some other residue instead of the conserved phenylalanine or tryptophan, so this is likely a read error. The chain combines TRBV7-2 with TRBJ1-1; TRBD1 matches 8 bases. Trimming took 5 bases from V and 4 from J; bases not matched to a gene: 9. This CDR3 has 15 amino acids. Germline V gene data show CDR1 as SGHTA and CDR2 as FQGNSA. In nucleotides, the CDR3 is TGTGCCAGCAGCCGAGTGACAGGGGTCGCCACTGAAGCTTTCCTT. This translates into CASSRVTGVATEAFL.

The chain employs TRBV7-9 and TRBJ1-6; D call uncertain. V lost 0 bases, J lost 9 bases, and 24 bases lay in between. The CDR3 sequence is 19 residues long. Germline loops: CDR1 SEHNR, CDR2 FQNEAQ (reference sequence). Here the CDR3 reads CASSLAPVSNSHIISPLHF. CDR3 bases: TGTGCCAGCAGCTTAGCCCCGGTGTCAAACAGCCATATAATTTCACCCCTCCACTTT.

The rearrangement uses TRBV27 and TRBJ2-5, with 7 bases aligning to TRBD1. The J call is doubtful: the DNA matches TRBJ2-1 better. The germline V gene encodes CDR1 MNHEY and CDR2 SMNVEV (reference sequence). This CDR3 is 12 amino acids long. CDR3 in amino acids: CASSGQAYEQFF. CDR3 DNA sequence: TGTGCCAGCAGCGGACAGGCCTATGAGCAGTTCTTC.

This clonotype showed up just a few times. This rearrangement joins TRBV29-1 to TRBJ2-1; 10 bases are shared with TRBD2. Germline trimming cut 7 bases from V and 4 bases from J; bases unmatched to any gene: 16. This CDR3 region has 17 residues. Per the germline V gene, CDR1 is SQVTM and CDR2 is ANQGSEA. The CDR3 DNA sequence: TGCAGCGCCTCGTTTCCTAGCGGGAGAAACGGGTACAATGAGCAGTTCTTC. Amino acid sequence: CSASFPSGRNGYNEQFF.

The chain recombines TRBV20-1 with TRBJ2-5; D is unclear. With the DNA end fitting TRBJ2-1 better, the J assignment may be wrong. The CDR3 totals 14 residues. CDR1 DFQATT and CDR2 SNEGSKA come from the germline V gene (reference sequence). In nucleotides, the CDR3 is TGCAGTGCTAGAGAATCAGGACGGAAATATAAGCAGTTCTTC. This translates into CSARESGRKYKQFF.

V is TRBV11-2 and J is TRBJ2-7, with TRBD1 matching over 7 bases. V lost 5 bases to trimming and J lost 3 bases; unmatched junction nucleotides: 7. There are 14 residues in the CDR3. The germline V gene encodes CDR1 SGHAT and CDR2 FQNNGV. In nucleotides, the CDR3 is TGTGCCAGCAGCCATTACAGGGGAGACTACGAGCAGTACTTC. Translated: CASSHYRGDYEQYF.

This clonotype occurred a few times. This chain joins TRBV4-3 and TRBJ2-3, with D possibly matching TRBD1 (7 bases). Looked up from germline, CDR1 is LGHNA and CDR2 is YSLEER. This CDR3 has 16 amino acids. Trimming pared 1 base from V and 5 bases from J, leaving 16 bases between. The CDR3 loop reads CASSQGPSQGGDTQYF. As DNA, the CDR3 is TGCGCCAGCAGCCAAGGTCCAAGTCAGGGGGGAGATACGCAGTATTTT.

Concerning this clonotype: The junction does not match germline at one end; this may be a read error. This rearrangement joins TRBV7-7 to TRBJ2-5, with a weak D call TRBD2 (5 bases). Germline CDR1 SSHAT, CDR2 FNYEAQ (reference sequence). The CDR3 runs 14 residues. This chain's CDR3 is CASSSLGNQETQYF. DNA for the CDR3: TGTGCTAGCAGCTCGCTCGGGAACCAAGAGACCCAGTACTTC.

The V call is TRBV28, the J call TRBJ2-3; 7 nucleotides agree with TRBD2. The germline CDR1 and CDR2 sequences are MDHEN and SYDVKM. CDR3 length: 16 residues. V lost 6 bases to trimming and J lost 0 bases; unmatched junction nucleotides: 9. The CDR3 loop reads CASSPERGRSTDTQYF. Written as DNA, the CDR3 is TGTGCCAGCAGCCCTGAGCGGGGCCGGAGCACAGATACGCAGTATTTT.

The count of this clonotype is one. The gene calls are TRBV5-1 and TRBJ1-1; a possible D gene is TRBD1 (5 bases). The CDR3 has 15 residues. The germline CDR1 and CDR2 sequences are SGHRS and YFSETQ. Trimming cost V 0 bases and J 0 bases, with 9 bases left between them. CDR3 sequence (DNA): TGCGCCAGCAGCTTGGACTTGGGGCTGAACACTGAAGCTTTCTTT. Translation gives CASSLDLGLNTEAFF.